Listed here are 3 T cell receptor beta chains from one sample, sequenced in a study of T cells in Graves' hyperthyroidism and ophthalmopathy. Amplification of TCR beta CDR3 regions was performed using RNA transcripts as template. Researchers ran a first-round RT-PCR on the TCR CDR3 using the HTBI primer set. TCRdb passed the multiplex PCR reads through MiXCR, listing each CDR3 protein once. The sample contains roughly 570,000 distinct CDR3 sequences, more than 45% of which appear only once. Sequencing input: peripheral blood or thyroid tissue (not recorded which). The source is an adult woman with Graves' disease, either hyperthyroidism or ophthalmopathy (not recorded which).

The chain recombines TRBV7-2 with TRBJ2-5; TRBD2 is a possible D gene (5 bases). The CDR3 spans 15 residues. Trimming took off 5 bases at V and 4 bases at J, with 17 bases between the two ends. CDR1 is SGHTA and CDR2 is FQGNSA in the germline V gene. The CDR3: CASSPGLIRVETQYF. For the CDR3, the DNA is TGTGCCAGCAGCCCAGGACTTATACGCGTAGAGACCCAGTACTTC.

CDR3 DNA: TGTGCCAGTAACCCCCTCCCAGGGCTCAATCAGCCCCAGCATTTT. Amino acids: CASNPLPGLNQPQHF. The chain has TRBV19 and TRBJ1-5; a possible D gene is TRBD1 (5 bases). The CDR3 contains 15 residues. The germline V gene encodes CDR1 LNHDA and CDR2 SQIVND (reference sequence). V lost 7 bases, J lost 3 bases, and 16 bases lay in between. Full variable domain (remainder filled in from reference TRBV19 and TRBJ1-5): DGGITQSPKYLFRKEGQNVTLSCEQNLNHDAMYWYRQDPGQGLRLIYYSQIVNDFQKGDIAEGYSVSREKKESFPLTVTSAQKNPTAFYLCASNPLPGLNQPQHFGDGTRLSIL.

The chain links TRBV2 to TRBJ1-4; weak D call: TRBD1 (5 bases). V lost 8 bases to trimming and J lost 5 bases, with 15 bases between them. Germline CDR1 is SNHLY and CDR2 is FYNNEI. The CDR3 extends over 14 amino acids. Written as DNA, the CDR3 is TGTGCCAGCCGGAGGGGCCCAGTAAATGAAAAACTGTTTTTT. Amino acids: CASRRGPVNEKLFF.